This T cell receptor beta chain comes out of a study of response to subunit inactivated influenza vaccine. A single record per CDR3 protein comes from TCRdb applying MiXCR to the RT-PCR reads. This table holds about 300,000 distinct CDR3 sequences, around 22% found once. The CDR3 covers 17 residues. In germline, CDR1 is LGHDT, CDR2 YNNKEL (reference sequence). Broader study findings: Seasonal influenza vaccination, on each occasion, was suggested by the authors to recruit few new T cells.

In regard to this clonotype: Its antigen remains unknown. It may be a read error: a sequence one base away is much more abundant.

This specimen consisted of PBMCs from blood, obtained 21 months after vaccination. The sequence came from a man between 50 and 69 years old who received an inactivated influenza vaccine. The chain uses TRBV3-1 and TRBJ1-6; D unresolved. For the CDR3, the DNA is TGTGCCAGCAGCCAAGTGGATTCGTGGACCTATAATTCAGCCCTCCACTTT. Its translation is CASSQVDSWTYNSALHF.